This T cell receptor (beta chain) was observed in a study of blood T cell repertoires in COVID-19. Study-level information: From the United States, Italy and Spain came samples of acute and convalescent COVID-19.

Measured with immunoSEQ multiplex PCR; TCRdb has only the in-frame clones, and not every one. The sample carries 80,000 to 100,000 clones, around 90% recorded once. This clone was seen once. Material for sequencing was peripheral blood. The sequence came from a woman in her 50s with active or convalescent COVID-19.

The CDR3: CAIGTGNYGYTF. CDR3 sequence (DNA): TGTGCCATCGGGACAGGGAACTATGGCTACACCTTC. The chain recombines TRBV10-3 with TRBJ1-2; 9 bases agree with TRBD1. Germline trimming cut 8 bases from V and 2 bases from J; bases unmatched to any gene: 0. The germline V gene has CDR1 ENHRY and CDR2 SYGVKD. The CDR3 is 12 amino acids.